This passage covers 25 T cell receptor beta chains from one sample sequenced in a study of blood T cells in healthy people across ages. Alongside a J-beta primer mix, a sample-barcoded 5' primer served in a second PCR lasting about 7 to 12 cycles. TCRdb reprocessed the 5' RACE reads with MiXCR, giving one entry per CDR3 protein. The sample includes hundreds of thousands of distinct CDR3 sequences, roughly 47% of them seen just once. The sample taken for sequencing was blood. These receptors originate from an older woman in good health.

Many counts were recorded for this clonotype. The chain carries TRBV20-1 and TRBJ2-3; D unresolved. Germline assignment: CDR1 DFQATT and CDR2 SNEGSKA (reference sequence). The V gene lost 3 bases and the J gene lost 5 bases, with 9 bases spanning the gap. CDR3 size: 12 residues. The CDR3 nucleotides read TGCAGTGCTAGTCGGGCAGGAGATACGCAGTATTTT. Its protein product is CSASRAGDTQYF.

This clonotype was seen a few times. This rearrangement joins TRBV6-2 or TRBV6-3 to TRBJ2-5, with 8 bases identical to TRBD2. V trimming: 2 bases; J trimming: 11 bases; junction bases outside the gene matches: 16. Germline V gene data show CDR1 as MNHEY and CDR2 as SVGEGT. This CDR3 has 16 residues. CDR3 loop: CASSYPPGLGFNEQYF. The CDR3 DNA reads as TGTGCCAGCAGTTACCCCCCGGGACTAGGTTTCAATGAGCAGTACTTC.

This chain joins TRBV19 and TRBJ2-1; 11 bases map to TRBD2. CDR3 length: 13 amino acids. With V trimmed by 5 bases and J by 9 bases, 3 bases remained unmatched. Germline V gene sequence: CDR1 LNHDA, CDR2 SQIVND (reference sequence). The DNA of the CDR3 is TGTGCCAGTAGTTTCGGACTAGCGGGTGAGCAGTTCTTC. Amino acid sequence: CASSFGLAGEQFF.

This chain joins TRBV20-1 and TRBJ2-1, with TRBD2 matching over 10 bases. V trimming: 6 bases; J trimming: 6 bases; junction bases outside the gene matches: 5. CDR3 length: 13 amino acids. Germline loops: CDR1 DFQATT, CDR2 SNEGSKA (reference sequence). The CDR3 bases are TGCAGTGCAACGGGACTAGCGATCAATGAGCAGTTCTTC. This encodes CSATGLAINEQFF.

V and J are TRBV6-5 and TRBJ1-6, with D possibly being TRBD1 (5 bases). From germline, CDR1 is MNHEY and CDR2 SVGAGI. CDR3 length: 15 residues. Trimming cost V 7 bases and J 8 bases, with 18 bases left between them. The DNA of the CDR3 is TGTGCCAGCAATGTAGGGGTGGCGGATTATTCACCCCTCCACTTT. Amino acid sequence: CASNVGVADYSPLHF.

Notes on this clonotype: A much larger clone is a single base away; this may be a read error. The chain is built from TRBV6-2 or TRBV6-3 and TRBJ2-7; possible D gene TRBD2, 5 bases. V was cut by 5 bases and J by 3 bases, with 14 bases left in between. CDR3 length equals 14 residues. Germline CDR1 MNHEY, CDR2 SVGEGT. CDR3 sequence reads: CASSDKQDFYEQYF. CDR3 nucleotides: TGTGCCAGCAGTGACAAGCAGGACTTCTACGAGCAGTACTTC.

This clonotype appeared a few times. The V call is TRBV24-1, the J call TRBJ2-1; no firm D call. The CDR3 has 12 residues. Trimming cost V 4 bases and J 7 bases, with 7 bases left between them. Germline-derived CDR1 and CDR2 are KGHDR and SFDVKD. The CDR3 region is CATSDRLNEQFF. For the CDR3, the DNA is TGTGCCACCAGTGACCGCCTTAATGAGCAGTTCTTC.

A few counts support this clonotype. This chain connects TRBV6-2 or TRBV6-3 to TRBJ2-6; possible D gene TRBD2, 5 bases. Germline CDR1 is MNHEY and CDR2 is SVGEGT. This CDR3 has 15 residues. V lost 6 bases and J 3 bases, leaving 12 bases between the germline ends. The CDR3 region is CASRAASNGANVLTF. CDR3 nucleotide sequence: TGTGCCAGCAGAGCAGCTAGCAATGGGGCCAACGTCCTGACTTTC.

This chain uses TRBV5-8 with TRBJ1-1, with D perhaps matching TRBD1 (5 bases). The CDR3 extends over 12 amino acids. Per germline, CDR1 SGHTS and CDR2 YDEGEE. V shed 1 base and J shed 7 bases, with 8 bases lying between them. The CDR3 spells CASSLYGGEAFF. CDR3 bases: TGTGCCAGCAGCTTGTATGGGGGTGAAGCTTTCTTT.

The chain carries TRBV9 and TRBJ2-3, with 7 nucleotides matching TRBD2. V lost 2 bases to trimming and J lost 4 bases; unmatched junction nucleotides: 7. This CDR3 has 15 residues. In germline, CDR1 is SGDLS, CDR2 YYNGEE. The CDR3, as DNA: TGTGCCAGCAGCGTCTTGCACGGGGGGTCAGATACGCAGTATTTT. It codes for CASSVLHGGSDTQYF. Full variable domain (missing parts from reference TRBV9 and TRBJ2-3): DSGVTQTPKHLITATGQRVTLRCSPRSGDLSVYWYQQSLDQGLQFLIQYYNGEERAKGNILERFSAQQFPDLHSELNLSSLELGDSALYFCASSVLHGGSDTQYFGPGTRLTVL.

This clonotype occurred once. Just one base apart from a much larger clone, this may be a read error. The chain recombines TRBV7-2 with TRBJ2-5; 12 nucleotides agree with TRBD2. TRBJ2-7 explains the end of the DNA better; the J call may be wrong. The CDR3 totals 15 residues. Germline loops: CDR1 SGHTA, CDR2 FQGNSA. CDR3: CAGSSWTSGTYEQYF. The CDR3 bases are TGTGCCGGCAGCTCCTGGACTAGCGGGACCTACGAGCAGTACTTC.

This clonotype was detected a few times. The chain recombines TRBV20-1 with TRBJ2-3; 8 nucleotides align to TRBD2. Germline V gene data show CDR1 as DFQATT and CDR2 as SNEGSKA (reference sequence). The CDR3 runs to 14 residues. Losses at the gene ends were 4 bases for V and 0 bases for J; bases not matched to a gene: 3. The CDR3 bases are TGCAGTGCTAATCCGGGAGGGAGCACAGATACGCAGTATTTT. It translates to CSANPGGSTDTQYF.

This clonotype was seen ten or more times. This chain uses TRBV12-3 or TRBV12-4 with TRBJ1-2; D call uncertain. The V end was cut by 5 bases, the J end by 2 bases, with 9 bases between. This CDR3 has 13 amino acids. CDR3 amino acids: CASSRPGNYGYTF. DNA for the CDR3: TGTGCCAGCAGTCGCCCCGGAAACTATGGCTACACCTTC.

This clonotype has more than one count but fewer than ten. The chain links TRBV20-1 to TRBJ2-5; D is possibly TRBD2 (6 bases). Germline loops: CDR1 DFQATT, CDR2 SNEGSKA (reference sequence). V dropped 0 bases and J dropped 4 bases, with 18 bases sitting between them. The CDR3 is 16 amino acids. Written as DNA, the CDR3 is TGCAGTGCTAGAGATAAACTAGCCTCGTTACCAGAGACCCAGTACTTC. Protein sequence: CSARDKLASLPETQYF.

This clonotype was observed at least ten times. The chain joins TRBV20-1 to TRBJ2-1; D unclear. V was shortened by 0 bases and J by 3 bases, with 9 bases between the two germline ends. The CDR3 has 14 residues. Looked up from germline, CDR1 is DFQATT and CDR2 is SNEGSKA (reference sequence). The CDR3 region has the DNA TGCAGTGCTAGAGATGGTTTCTACTACAATGAGCAGTTCTTC. Translation: CSARDGFYYNEQFF.

V is TRBV6-5 and J is TRBJ2-3; D not resolved. Between the trimmed V and J ends, which lost 7 bases and 5 bases, there was a span of 16 bases. This CDR3 is 14 amino acids long. Germline V gene sequence: CDR1 MNHEY, CDR2 SVGAGI. CDR3 DNA: TGTGCCAGCACCCCCGGTAGTTCCAAAGATACGCAGTATTTT. Translation: CASTPGSSKDTQYF.

This clonotype turned up a few times. The chain links TRBV3-1 to TRBJ2-1; D perhaps matches TRBD2 (5 bases). Germline V CDR1 and CDR2: LGHDT, YNNKEL (reference sequence). Trimming shortened V by 6 bases and J by 5 bases, and 8 bases separated the two germline ends. This CDR3 has 12 residues. CDR3 nucleotides: TGTGCCAGCAGGTCCGGGGACAATGAGCAGTTCTTC. It codes for CASRSGDNEQFF.

This clonotype was picked up a small number of times. The chain is built from TRBV29-1 and TRBJ1-1; possibly TRBD1 for D (5 bases). Trimming took 5 bases from V and 1 from J, leaving 11 bases between them. Germline CDR1 is SQVTM and CDR2 is ANQGSEA. The CDR3 is 13 amino acids. CDR3 loop: CSVSTDRNTEAFF. The CDR3 DNA reads as TGCAGCGTTTCAACTGACAGGAACACTGAAGCTTTCTTT.

This clonotype was recorded many times. The rearrangement links TRBV25-1 to TRBJ1-6, with D perhaps matching TRBD1 (6 bases). Per germline, CDR1 MGHDK and CDR2 SYGVNS. Trimming pared 4 bases from V and 7 bases from J, leaving 11 bases between. This CDR3 region has 14 residues. The CDR3 DNA follows: TGTGCCAGCAGTGGGGGGCATAGGAATTCACCCCTCCACTTT. It specifies CASSGGHRNSPLHF.

This clonotype was seen just once. The CDR3 here is CASSVVLTGVNEQFF. In DNA form, the CDR3 reads TGTGCCAGCAGCGTAGTCCTAACGGGAGTAAATGAGCAGTTCTTC. V usage is TRBV9 and J usage is TRBJ2-1, with D perhaps TRBD2 (6 bases). Trimming cost V 0 bases and J 7 bases, with 14 bases left between them. Germline lookup yields CDR1 SGDLS and CDR2 YYNGEE. The CDR3 consists of 15 residues.

This chain links TRBV5-6 with TRBJ2-5; tentative D call: TRBD1 (5 bases). The V end lost 2 bases, the J end lost 7 bases, and 15 bases lay between the germline ends. Looked up from germline, CDR1 is SGHDT and CDR2 is YYEEEE. There are 14 residues in the CDR3. The CDR3 spells CASSFNDGRGTQYF. The DNA for the CDR3 is TGTGCCAGCAGCTTCAACGACGGTAGGGGGACCCAGTACTTC.

The chain joins TRBV2 to TRBJ2-2; 7 bases map to TRBD1. V was pared by 2 bases and J by 6 bases, with 3 bases of the junction left unmatched. The CDR3 length is 14 residues. Germline assignment: CDR1 SNHLY and CDR2 FYNNEI. The CDR3 nucleotides read TGTGCCAGCAGTGAATTAGGGGGCGCCGGGGAGCTGTTTTTT. This gives the protein CASSELGGAGELFF.

The CDR3 bases are TGTGCCAGCAGCTCAGTTGTGGTTCTCTATGGCTACACCTTC. This encodes CASSSVVVLYGYTF. This chain joins TRBV7-9 and TRBJ1-2; D not certain. The V end was cut by 4 bases, the J end by 4 bases, with 13 bases between. The CDR3 loop spans 14 amino acids. Germline CDR1 and CDR2: SEHNR and FQNEAQ (reference sequence).

This clonotype has a handful of counts. The chain is built from TRBV12-3 or TRBV12-4 and TRBJ2-2, with 9 bases fitting TRBD1. Losses at the gene ends were 7 bases for V and 1 base for J; bases not matched to a gene: 1. The CDR3 extends over 14 amino acids. CDR3 region: CASKGQGNTGELFF. In DNA, the CDR3 is TGTGCCAGCAAGGGACAGGGGAACACCGGGGAGCTGTTTTTT.

A remark on this clonotype: A much larger clone lies a single base off, so this may be a read error. The chain recombines TRBV29-1 with TRBJ2-1; possible D gene TRBD2, 5 bases. The J call is in doubt because the DNA end fits TRBJ2-7 better. There are 16 residues in the CDR3. Germline V gene lookup returns CDR1 SQVTM and CDR2 ANQGSEA. The CDR3 reads CSVEDRGLALYNEQYF. CDR3 DNA sequence: TGCAGCGTTGAAGATCGAGGGCTAGCCCTCTACAATGAGCAGTACTTC.